What follows describes a single T cell receptor beta chain. Its antigen remains unidentified. This record belongs to a study of vaccination and CD4 T cells after COVID-19. Study-wide context: Cells were stimulated with overlapping spike peptides from SARS-CoV-2, HCoV-NL63, HCoV-OC43 and HCoV-229E.

Germline CDR1 reads MGHRA; CDR2 reads YSYEKL. V was pared by 0 bases and J by 2 bases, with 8 bases between. The CDR3 spans 14 residues. The Oncomine TCR Beta short-read assay was applied to DNA of cultured CD4+ T cells. TCRdb recomputed calls from the PCR reads with MiXCR, one row per CDR3 protein. The table has 14,000 to 15,000 distinct CDR3 sequences, approximately 53% seen once. The sample's treatment: roughly 11-day PBMC culture with coronavirus spike peptide pools or control peptides (ViraFEST assay). Study conclusions and caveats: The median count of SARS-CoV-2-reactive clonotypes rose from approximately 21 to 40, not significantly.

Sequencing input: CD4+ T cells from blood, cultured in vitro. V gene TRBV4-1 combines with J gene TRBJ2-7; no clear D. This receptor was identified in a human donor who had recovered from COVID-19. For the CDR3, the DNA is TGCGCCAGCAGCCAAGATCCGGCGACCTACGAGCAGTACTTC. Protein: CASSQDPATYEQYF.